This T cell receptor beta chain appears in the sequencing data of a study of Ad26.COV2.S vaccination and SARS-CoV-2 variants. Across the whole study: Participant was drawn from the COV1001 Ad26.COV2.S trial arm. Whole-study results and caveats: Participants in the vaccine arm had higher spike-specific TCR breadth; placebo recipients had lower.

This clone was observed a handful of times. The antigen remains undetermined. The table came from immunoSEQ multiplex PCR; TCRdb's copy has only in-frame clones and leaves some out. The sample carries 400,000 to 500,000 clones, roughly 87% recorded once. The sample's treatment: about 20 received Ad26.COV2.S at low or high dose, single or two shots; several received placebo; per-sample allocation not given. It was on day 63 after the first vaccine or placebo injection that samples were taken. A Boston donor was an adult aged 18-55 years. Germline values: CDR1 LGHDT, CDR2 YNNKEL (reference sequence). The V end was cut by 1 base, the J end by 6 bases, with 16 bases between. This CDR3 is 15 amino acids long.

This chain uses TRBV3-1 (or the pseudogene TRBV3-2) with TRBJ2-7; D gene unclear. The origin of this receptor is a person between 18 and 59 years old who received the Ad26.COV2.S COVID-19 vaccine or a placebo. The sequences come from peripheral blood, collected in a trial of Ad26.COV2.S vaccine versus placebo. The DNA for the CDR3 is TGTGCCAGCAGCCAAGGGTCCCTTTCCCCTTTCGAGCAGTACTTC. It translates to CASSQGSLSPFEQYF.